Ten or more counts support the clone carrying this T cell receptor beta chain. Its cognate antigen is unknown. Germline loops: CDR1 DFQATT, CDR2 SNEGSKA (reference sequence). V was shortened by 1 base and J by 8 bases, with 9 bases between the two germline ends. This CDR3 region has 13 residues. These data are taken from a study of T-cell reconstitution after alpha-beta-depleted transplantation in children. Notes on the study in general: Several hundred expanded graft clones reportedly were the source of alpha-beta T cells about two months after transplant. Some patients' high day-60 TCRbeta diversity was attributed to recipient cells surviving conditioning. Counts and diversity of T cells one year after transplant came mostly from newly produced T cells.

Preparation of the TCRbeta library used unique molecular identifiers. MiXCR, run by TCRdb on the PCR reads, gives a single entry per CDR3 protein. Here the sample spans about 300,000 distinct CDR3 sequences, about 9.4% being singletons. Sequencing used PBMCs, obtained before TCRalphabeta/CD19-depleted stem cell transplant. The source is a boy under three years old with acute myeloid leukemia, due to receive a stem cell transplant. The chain carries TRBV20-1 and TRBJ1-6, with no clear D. As DNA, the CDR3 is TGCAGTGCTAGAGGGCAGGTTGATTCACCCCTCCACTTT. Translated: CSARGQVDSPLHF.